This TCR beta chain appears in the sequencing data of a study of blood T cells in healthy people across ages. Primers used in a second PCR of roughly 6 to 12 cycles were a sample-barcoded 5' primer and a J-beta primer mix. TCRdb reprocessed the 5' RACE reads via MiXCR and lists one record per CDR3 protein. The sample includes 600,000 or so distinct CDR3 sequences, about 28% of them seen just once. The CDR3 loop spans 15 amino acids. The germline gives CDR1 SSHAT, CDR2 FNYEAQ (reference sequence). This clonotype was detected a few times. An end of the junction does not agree with germline; a read error may underlie this.

V gene TRBV7-7 combines with J gene TRBJ2-2; TRBD1 matches 10 bases. The TCR originated in a woman older than 75 in good health. The material sequenced was blood. CDR3 nucleotides: TGTGCTAGCAGCGCCGGGACAGGGGACACCGGGGAGCTGTTTTTT. Encoded protein: CASSAGTGDTGELFF.